This TCR beta chain was profiled in a study of T cells in Graves' hyperthyroidism and ophthalmopathy. Overall study findings and caveats: Blood samples included most of the expanded thyroid clonotypes exceeding 0.001.

This clonotype was seen many times. Its matching antigen is unknown. Each diagnosis drew on symptoms, thyroxine, TRAb, thyroid ultrasound and orbital computed tomography findings. Extraction of PBMCs used about 9.2 ml of fresh peripheral blood. The CDR3 has 14 residues. With 0 bases removed from V and 3 bases from J, the gap between germline ends came to 10 bases. Germline loops: CDR1 SGHRS, CDR2 YFSETQ. Regions amplified from RNA transcripts were the TCR beta CDR3 regions. HTBI primers were employed in a first-round RT-PCR of the TCR CDR3. From the multiplex PCR reads, TCRdb called clonotypes with MiXCR, one entry per CDR3 protein. The profile covers around 620,000 distinct CDR3 sequences, with 15% to 20% appearing a single time and 3.5% to 4% taken by the ten largest.

Sample: blood. The chain combines TRBV5-1 with TRBJ2-7; D unresolved. The origin of this receptor is a woman between 25 and 40 years old with Graves' hyperthyroidism. CDR3 sequence: CASSLAPVGYEQYF. In nucleotides, the CDR3 is TGCGCCAGCAGCTTGGCTCCAGTAGGCTACGAGCAGTACTTC.